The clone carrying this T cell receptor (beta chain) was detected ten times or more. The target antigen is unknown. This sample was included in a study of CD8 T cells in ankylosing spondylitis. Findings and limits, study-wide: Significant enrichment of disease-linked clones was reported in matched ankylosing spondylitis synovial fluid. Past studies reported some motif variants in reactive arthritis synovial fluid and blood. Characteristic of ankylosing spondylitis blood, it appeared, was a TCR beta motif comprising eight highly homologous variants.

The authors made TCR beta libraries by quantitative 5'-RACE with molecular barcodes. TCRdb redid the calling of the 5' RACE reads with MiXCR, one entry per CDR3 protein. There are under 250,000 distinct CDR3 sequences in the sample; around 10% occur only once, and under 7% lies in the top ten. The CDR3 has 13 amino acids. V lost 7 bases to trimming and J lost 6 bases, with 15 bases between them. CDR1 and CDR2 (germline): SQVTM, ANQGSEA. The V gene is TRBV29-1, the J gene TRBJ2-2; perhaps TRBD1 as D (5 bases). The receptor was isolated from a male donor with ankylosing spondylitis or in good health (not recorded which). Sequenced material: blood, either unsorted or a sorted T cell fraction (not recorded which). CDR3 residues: CSAQGVGAGELFF. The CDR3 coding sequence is TGCAGCGCCCAGGGTGTGGGCGCCGGGGAGCTGTTTTTT.